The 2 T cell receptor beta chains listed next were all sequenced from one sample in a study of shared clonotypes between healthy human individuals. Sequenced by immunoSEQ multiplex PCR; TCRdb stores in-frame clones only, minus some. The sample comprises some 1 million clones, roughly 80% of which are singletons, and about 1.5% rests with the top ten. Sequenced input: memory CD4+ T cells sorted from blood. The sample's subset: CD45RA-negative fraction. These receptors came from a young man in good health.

The CDR3 reads CASSEMLSGGEQYF. CDR3 DNA sequence: TGTGCCAGCAGTGAGATGTTATCCGGGGGCGAGCAGTACTTC. The rearrangement links TRBV6-1 to TRBJ2-7, with a possible D match to TRBD2 (6 bases). This CDR3 is built from 14 residues. Germline CDR1 reads MNHNS; CDR2 reads SASEGT. V was cut by 3 bases and J by 6 bases, with 15 bases left in between.

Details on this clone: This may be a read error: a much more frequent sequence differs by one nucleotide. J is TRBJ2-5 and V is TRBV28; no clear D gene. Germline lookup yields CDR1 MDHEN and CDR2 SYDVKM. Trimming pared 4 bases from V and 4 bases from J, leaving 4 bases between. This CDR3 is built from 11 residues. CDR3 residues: CASSSLETQYF. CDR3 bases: TGTGCCAGCAGTTCCCTAGAGACCCAGTACTTC.